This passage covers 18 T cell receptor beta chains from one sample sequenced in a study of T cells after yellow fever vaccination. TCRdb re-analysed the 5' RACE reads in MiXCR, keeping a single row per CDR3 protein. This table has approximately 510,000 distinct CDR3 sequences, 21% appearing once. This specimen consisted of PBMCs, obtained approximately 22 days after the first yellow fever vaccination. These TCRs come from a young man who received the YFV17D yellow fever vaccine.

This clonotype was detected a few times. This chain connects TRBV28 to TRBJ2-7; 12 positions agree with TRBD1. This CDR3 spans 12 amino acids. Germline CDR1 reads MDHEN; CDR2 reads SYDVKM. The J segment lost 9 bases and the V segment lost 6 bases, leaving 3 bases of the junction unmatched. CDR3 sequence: CASSLGQGAQYV. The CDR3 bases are TGTGCCAGCAGCCTGGGACAGGGGGCGCAGTACGTC.

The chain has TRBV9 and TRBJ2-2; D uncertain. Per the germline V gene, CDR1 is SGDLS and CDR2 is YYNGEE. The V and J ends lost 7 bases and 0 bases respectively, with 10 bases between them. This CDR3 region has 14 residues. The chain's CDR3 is CASREVANTGELFF. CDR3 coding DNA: TGTGCCAGCCGAGAGGTCGCGAACACCGGGGAGCTGTTTTTT.

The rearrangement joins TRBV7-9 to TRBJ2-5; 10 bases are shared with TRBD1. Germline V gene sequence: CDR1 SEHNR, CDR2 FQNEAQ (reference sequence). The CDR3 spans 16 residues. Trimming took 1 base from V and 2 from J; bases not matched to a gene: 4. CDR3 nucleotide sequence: TGTGCCAGCAGCTTAGATGGACAGGGGGTGCAAGAGACCCAGTACTTC. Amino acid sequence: CASSLDGQGVQETQYF. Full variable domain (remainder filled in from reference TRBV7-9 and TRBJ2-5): DTGVSQNPRHKITKRGQNVTFRCDPISEHNRLYWYRQTLGQGPEFLTYFQNEAQLEKSRLLSDRFSAERPKGSFSTLEIQRTEQGDSAMYLCASSLDGQGVQETQYFGPGTRLLVL.

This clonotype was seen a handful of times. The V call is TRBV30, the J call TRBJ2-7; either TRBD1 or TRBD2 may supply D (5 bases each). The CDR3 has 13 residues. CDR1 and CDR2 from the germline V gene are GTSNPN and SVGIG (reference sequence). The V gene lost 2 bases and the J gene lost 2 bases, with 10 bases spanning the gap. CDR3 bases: TGTGCCTGGAGTAAGGGGACCGCCTACGAGCAGTACTTC. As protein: CAWSKGTAYEQYF.

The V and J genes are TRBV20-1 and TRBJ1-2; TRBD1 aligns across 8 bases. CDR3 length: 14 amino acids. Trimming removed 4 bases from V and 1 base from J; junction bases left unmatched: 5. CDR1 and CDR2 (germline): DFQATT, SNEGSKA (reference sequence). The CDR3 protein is CSAIPTGDNYGYTF. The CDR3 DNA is TGCAGTGCTATACCGACAGGGGATAACTATGGCTACACCTTC.

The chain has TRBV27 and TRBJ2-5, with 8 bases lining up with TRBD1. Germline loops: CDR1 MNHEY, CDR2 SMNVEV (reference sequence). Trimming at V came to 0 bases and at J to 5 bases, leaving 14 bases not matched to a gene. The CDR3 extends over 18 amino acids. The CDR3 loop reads CASSLSPPQGAARETQYF. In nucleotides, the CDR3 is TGTGCCAGCAGTTTATCACCCCCTCAGGGGGCCGCGAGGGAGACCCAGTACTTC.

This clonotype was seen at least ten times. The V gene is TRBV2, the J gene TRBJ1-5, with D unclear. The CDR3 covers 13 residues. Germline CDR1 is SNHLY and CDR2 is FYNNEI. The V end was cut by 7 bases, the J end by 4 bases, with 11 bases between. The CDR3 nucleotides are TGTGCCAGCACCTTCTCAGAGAATCAGCCCCAGCATTTT. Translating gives CASTFSENQPQHF.

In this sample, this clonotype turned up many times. The CDR3 DNA reads TGTGCCAGCAGTTACTCGAGTTGGCGGGGGGTCTACAATGAGCAGTTCTTC. Translating gives CASSYSSWRGVYNEQFF. V gene TRBV6-5 combines with J gene TRBJ2-1; TRBD2 agrees at 8 bases. CDR3 length: 17 residues. The V gene end was trimmed by 0 bases and the J gene end by 3 bases; junction bases not matched to a gene: 7. Germline CDR1 reads MNHEY; CDR2 reads SVGAGI.

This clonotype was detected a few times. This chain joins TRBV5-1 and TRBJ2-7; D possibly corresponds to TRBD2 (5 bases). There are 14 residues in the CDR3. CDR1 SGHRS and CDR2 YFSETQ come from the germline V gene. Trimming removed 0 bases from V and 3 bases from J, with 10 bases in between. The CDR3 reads CASSLVPEGYEQYF. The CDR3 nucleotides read TGCGCCAGCAGCTTGGTCCCCGAGGGCTACGAGCAGTACTTC.

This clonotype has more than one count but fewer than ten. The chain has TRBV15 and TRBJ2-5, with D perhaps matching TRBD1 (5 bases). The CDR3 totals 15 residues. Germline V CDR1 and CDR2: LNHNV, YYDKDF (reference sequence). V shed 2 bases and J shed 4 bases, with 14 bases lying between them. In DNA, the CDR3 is TGTGCCACCAGCAGAAATTGGGCAGGGCGAGAGACCCAGTACTTC. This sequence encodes CATSRNWAGRETQYF.

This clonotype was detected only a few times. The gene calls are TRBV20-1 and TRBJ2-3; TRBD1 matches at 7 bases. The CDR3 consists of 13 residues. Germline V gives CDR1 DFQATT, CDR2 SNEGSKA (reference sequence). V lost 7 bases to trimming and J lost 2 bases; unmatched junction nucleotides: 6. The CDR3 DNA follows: TGCAGTGTCCCGGACAGGAACACAGATACGCAGTATTTT. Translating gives CSVPDRNTDTQYF.

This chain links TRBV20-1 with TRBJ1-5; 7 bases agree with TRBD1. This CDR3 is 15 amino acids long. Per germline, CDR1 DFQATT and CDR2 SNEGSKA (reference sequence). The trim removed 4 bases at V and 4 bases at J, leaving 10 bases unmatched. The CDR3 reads CSAIKPGQLNQPQHF. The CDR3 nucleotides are TGCAGTGCTATAAAACCGGGACAGTTAAATCAGCCCCAGCATTTT.

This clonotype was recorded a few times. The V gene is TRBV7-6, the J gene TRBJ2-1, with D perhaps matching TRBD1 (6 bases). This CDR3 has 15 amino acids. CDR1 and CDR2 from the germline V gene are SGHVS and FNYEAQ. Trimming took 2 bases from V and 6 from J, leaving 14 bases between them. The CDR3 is CASSLFAGAGNEQFF. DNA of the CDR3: TGTGCCAGCAGCTTATTTGCAGGGGCGGGCAATGAGCAGTTCTTC.

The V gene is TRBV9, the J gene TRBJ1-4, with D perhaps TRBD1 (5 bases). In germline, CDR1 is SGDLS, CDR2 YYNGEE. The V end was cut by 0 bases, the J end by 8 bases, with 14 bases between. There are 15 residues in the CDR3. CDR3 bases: TGTGCCAGCAGCGTAGCAGGGCAGATGGAGGAAAAACTGTTTTTT. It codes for CASSVAGQMEEKLFF.

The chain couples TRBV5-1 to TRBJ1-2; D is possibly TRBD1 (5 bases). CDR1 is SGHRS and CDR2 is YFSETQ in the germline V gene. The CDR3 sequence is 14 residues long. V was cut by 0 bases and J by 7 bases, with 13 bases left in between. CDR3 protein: CASSLARESGGYTF. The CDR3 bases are TGCGCCAGCAGCTTGGCCAGGGAGTCTGGTGGCTACACCTTC.

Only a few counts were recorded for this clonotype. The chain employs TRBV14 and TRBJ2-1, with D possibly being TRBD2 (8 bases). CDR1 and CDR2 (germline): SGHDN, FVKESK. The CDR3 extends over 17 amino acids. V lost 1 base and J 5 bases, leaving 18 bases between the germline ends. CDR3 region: CASSQARQGGRNNEQFF. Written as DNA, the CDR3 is TGTGCCAGCAGCCAAGCTCGACAGGGCGGGAGGAACAATGAGCAGTTCTTC.

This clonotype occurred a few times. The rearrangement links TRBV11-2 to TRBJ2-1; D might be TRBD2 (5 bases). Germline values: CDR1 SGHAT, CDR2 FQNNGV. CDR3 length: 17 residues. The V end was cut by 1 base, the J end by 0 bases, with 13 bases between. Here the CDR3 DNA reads TGTGCCAGCAGCTTAGGGACTCCGTTATACTCCTACAATGAGCAGTTCTTC. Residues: CASSLGTPLYSYNEQFF.

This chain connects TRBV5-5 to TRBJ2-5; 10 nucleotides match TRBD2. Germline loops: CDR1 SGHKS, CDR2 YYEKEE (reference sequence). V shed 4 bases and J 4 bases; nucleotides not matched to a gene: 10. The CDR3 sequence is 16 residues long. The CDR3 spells CASSRRGTSVAETQYF. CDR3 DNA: TGTGCCAGCAGCCGCAGGGGGACTAGCGTAGCAGAGACCCAGTACTTC.